This TCR beta chain was identified during a study of tumor and adjacent non-tumor tissue in lung cancer (dated by TCRdb to between 2018 and 2020). Some background on the complete study: Of the cohort, 12 patients had adenocarcinoma, 2 had squamous cell carcinoma and 1 had small cell lung cancer. Among the roughly 15 patients, ages ranged from roughly 30 to 76 years, some ten were men and 5 were women, and disease was TNM stage I to III. Sequencing produced about 130,000,000 productive TCRbeta reads in total, an average of approximately 4 million reads per sample. TCRbeta CDR3 sequencing was performed on approximately 30 paired specimens, with one tumor sample and one normal lung sample collected per patient. Using bulk TCRbeta repertoires from over 14 lung cancer patients, the study set lung tumor tissue side by side with matched distant non-tumor lung tissue.

The CDR3 runs 15 amino acids, cysteine and phenylalanine included. CDR3 DNA is the only sequence kept; it has 45 bases, read in frame from the first base. Trimming at the junction amounts to 6 bases on V and 0 bases on J, and the germline ends lie 11 bases apart. The germline V gene provides CDR1 MDHEN and CDR2 SYDVKM. The library relied on multiplex PCR. The sequencing machine was an Illumina HiSeq 2500. TCRbeta libraries were constructed through three rounds of nested PCR with primers (Table S4) according to protocols adapted from ARM-PCR. PCR products of 200-500 bp were gel-excised and purified with the QIAquick gel extraction kit before sequencing. Turning to the authors' computational methods: Reads were cleaned with Trimmomatic, merged with FLASH into complete CDR3 sequences, and assigned to V(D)J germline segments with MiTCR. Clonal diversity was computed as the inverse Simpson's index with VDJtools. A read counted as productive if the sequence was in-frame and lacked a premature stop codon. Using fastp trimming at Q25 and MiXCR clonotype assembly, TCRdb reanalyzed the public sequencing data and kept in-frame beta chains. Duplicate CDR3 protein sequences are folded into a single record with the most common DNA and genes. These V and J calls derive from TCRdb rather than the authors' analysis. The sample yields 75,000 to 95,000 distinct CDR3 sequences; less than 80% were counted once. Around 17% of the sample lies in the top ten.

RNA was extracted from bulk unsorted tissue and checked for quality with a NanoDrop ND-1000 and an Agilent 2100. Donors were newly diagnosed lung cancer patients admitted for thoracic surgery in China between August and November 2014, without prior chemotherapy. The study excluded patients who had received radiotherapy or chemotherapy before or who had another cancer at the same time. Pieces of surgical tissue measuring about 1-2 cm3 were kept in RNAlater solution and stored at -80 degrees C until use. This clonotype was seen ten or more times. It lacks a known antigen. No base quality values were provided; no much bigger clone lies one nucleotide off. General findings and caveats noted by the study authors: The top 100 clones accounted for a significantly larger cumulative portion of the repertoire in normal lung than in tumor tissue. Because peripheral blood was not sequenced, blood TCRbeta repertoires in the lung cancer patients of the study were not examined. TCR diversity (inverse Simpson) was significantly higher in tumor than in normal lung tissue (around 460 vs 160, P = 0.0075, Mann-Whitney U test). Younger patients had significantly higher TCR diversity, and higher tumor TCR diversity was associated with shorter overall and disease-free survival. Only approximately 14 patients were included in the cohort, and the need for larger samples and more detailed clinical data was noted by the authors. The sequencing platform is not named in the methods, and unique molecular identifiers are not mentioned.

This sequence originates from a man aged 55 to 70 with non-small cell lung cancer. Sequenced input: lung tumor tissue. The V and J segments used are TRBV28 and TRBJ2-2, with no confidently assigned D gene. In nucleotides, the sequence is TGTGCCAGCAGAATAACCCTAGCGAACACCGGGGAGCTGTTTTTT. Translated, it gives CASRITLANTGELFF.